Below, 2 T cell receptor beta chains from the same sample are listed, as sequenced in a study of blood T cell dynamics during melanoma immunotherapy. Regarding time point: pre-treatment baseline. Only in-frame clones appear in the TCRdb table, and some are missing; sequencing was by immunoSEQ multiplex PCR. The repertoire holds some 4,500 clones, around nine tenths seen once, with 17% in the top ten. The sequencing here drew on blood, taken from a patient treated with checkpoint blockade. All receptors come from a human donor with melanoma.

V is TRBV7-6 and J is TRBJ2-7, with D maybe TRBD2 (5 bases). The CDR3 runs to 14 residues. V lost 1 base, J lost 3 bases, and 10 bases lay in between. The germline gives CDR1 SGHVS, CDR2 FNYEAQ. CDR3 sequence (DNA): TGTGCCAGCAGCTTAGACGAGGGTCTCTACGAGCAGTACTTC. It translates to CASSLDEGLYEQYF.

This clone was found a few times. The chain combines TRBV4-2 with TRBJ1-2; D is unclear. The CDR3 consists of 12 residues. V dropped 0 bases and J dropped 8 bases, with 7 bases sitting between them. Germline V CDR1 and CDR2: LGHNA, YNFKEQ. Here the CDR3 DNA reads TGTGCCAGCAGCCAAGACGGTAGCGGCTACACCTTC. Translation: CASSQDGSGYTF.